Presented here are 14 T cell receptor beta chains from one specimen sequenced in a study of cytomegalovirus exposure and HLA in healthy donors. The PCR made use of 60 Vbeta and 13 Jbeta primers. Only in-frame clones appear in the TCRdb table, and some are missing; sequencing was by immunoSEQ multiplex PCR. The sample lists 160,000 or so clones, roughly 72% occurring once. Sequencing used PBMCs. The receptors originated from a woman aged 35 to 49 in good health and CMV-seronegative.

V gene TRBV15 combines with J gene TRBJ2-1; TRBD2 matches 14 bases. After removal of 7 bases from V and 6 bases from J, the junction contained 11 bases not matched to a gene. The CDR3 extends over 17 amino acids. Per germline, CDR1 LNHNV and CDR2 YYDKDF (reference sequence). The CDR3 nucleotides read TGTGCCACCAAGCCGGGACTAGCGGGAGTTGGGGGCAATGAGCAGTTCTTC. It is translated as CATKPGLAGVGGNEQFF.

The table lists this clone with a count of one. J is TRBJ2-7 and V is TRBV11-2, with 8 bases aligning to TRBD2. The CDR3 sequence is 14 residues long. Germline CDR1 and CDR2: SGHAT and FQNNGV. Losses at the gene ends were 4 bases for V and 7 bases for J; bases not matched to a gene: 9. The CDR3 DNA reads TGTGCCAGCAGCTCTTTAGCGGGGATGAGAGAGCAGTACTTC. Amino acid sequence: CASSSLAGMREQYF.

CDR3 nucleotide sequence: TGTGCCAGCAGTCCTATGAACACTGAAGCTTTCTTT. It yields the protein CASSPMNTEAFF. This chain links TRBV28 with TRBJ1-1; D remains unclear. CDR3 size: 12 residues. V lost 5 bases and J lost 0, with 4 bases in between. CDR1 is MDHEN and CDR2 is SYDVKM in the germline V gene.

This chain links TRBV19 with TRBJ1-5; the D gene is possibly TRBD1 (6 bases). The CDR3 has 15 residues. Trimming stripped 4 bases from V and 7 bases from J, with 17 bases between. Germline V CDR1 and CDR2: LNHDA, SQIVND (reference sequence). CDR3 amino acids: CASSTTGPGGQPQHF. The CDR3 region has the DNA TGTGCCAGTAGTACCACAGGGCCCGGAGGACAGCCCCAGCATTTT. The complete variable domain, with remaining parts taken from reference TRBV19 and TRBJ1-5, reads DGGITQSPKYLFRKEGQNVTLSCEQNLNHDAMYWYRQDPGQGLRLIYYSQIVNDFQKGDIAEGYSVSREKKESFPLTVTSAQKNPTAFYLCASSTTGPGGQPQHFGDGTRLSIL.

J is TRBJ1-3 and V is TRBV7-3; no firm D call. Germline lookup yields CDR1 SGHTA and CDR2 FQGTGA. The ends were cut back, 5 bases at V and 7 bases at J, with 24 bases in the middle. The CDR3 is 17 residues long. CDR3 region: CASSPFCRNVMSNTIYF. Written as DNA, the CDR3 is TGTGCCAGCAGCCCCTTTTGCAGGAACGTTATGTCGAACACCATATATTTT.

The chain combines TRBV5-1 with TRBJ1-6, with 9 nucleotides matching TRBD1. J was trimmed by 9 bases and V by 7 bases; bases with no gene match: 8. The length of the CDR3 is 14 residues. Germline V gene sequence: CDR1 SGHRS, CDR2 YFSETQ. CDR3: CASESGTGPSPLHF. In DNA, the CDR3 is TGCGCCAGCGAATCCGGGACAGGGCCTTCACCCCTCCACTTT.

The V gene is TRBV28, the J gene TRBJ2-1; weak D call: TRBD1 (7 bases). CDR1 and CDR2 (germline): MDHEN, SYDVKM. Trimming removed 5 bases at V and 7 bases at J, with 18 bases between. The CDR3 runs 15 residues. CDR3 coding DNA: TGTGCCAGCAGTACAGGGGATGCGGGGCGGAATGAGCAGTTCTTC. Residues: CASSTGDAGRNEQFF.

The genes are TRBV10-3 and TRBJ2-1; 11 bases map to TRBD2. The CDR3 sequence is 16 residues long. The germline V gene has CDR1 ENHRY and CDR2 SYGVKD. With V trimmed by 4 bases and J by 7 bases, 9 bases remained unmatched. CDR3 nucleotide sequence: TGTGCCATCAGTGTTGGATCTAGCGGGAGGTGGAATGAGCAGTTCTTC. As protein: CAISVGSSGRWNEQFF.

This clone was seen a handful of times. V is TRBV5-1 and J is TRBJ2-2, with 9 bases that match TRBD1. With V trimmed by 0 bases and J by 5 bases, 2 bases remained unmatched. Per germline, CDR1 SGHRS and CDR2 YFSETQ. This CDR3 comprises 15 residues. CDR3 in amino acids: CASSLADRGTGELFF. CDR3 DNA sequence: TGCGCCAGCAGCTTGGCCGACAGGGGGACCGGGGAGCTGTTTTTT.

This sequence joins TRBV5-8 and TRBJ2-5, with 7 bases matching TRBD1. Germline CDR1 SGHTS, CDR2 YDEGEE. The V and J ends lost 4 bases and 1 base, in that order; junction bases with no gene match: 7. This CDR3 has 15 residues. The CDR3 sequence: CASSQGTATQETQYF. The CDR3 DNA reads TGTGCCAGCAGCCAAGGGACAGCAACCCAAGAGACCCAGTACTTC.

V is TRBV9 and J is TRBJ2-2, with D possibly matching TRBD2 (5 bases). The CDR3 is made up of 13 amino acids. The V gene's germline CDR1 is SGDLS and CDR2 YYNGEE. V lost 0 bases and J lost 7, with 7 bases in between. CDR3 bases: TGTGCCAGCAGCGTAGCGGGGTTCGGGGAGCTGTTTTTT. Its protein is CASSVAGFGELFF.

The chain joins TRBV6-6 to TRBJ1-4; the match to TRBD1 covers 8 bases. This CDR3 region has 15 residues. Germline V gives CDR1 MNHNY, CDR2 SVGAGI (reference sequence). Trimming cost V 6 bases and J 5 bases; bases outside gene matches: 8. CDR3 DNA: TGTGCCAGCAGGGTTGGACAGGGCCTGAATGAAAAACTGTTTTTT. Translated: CASRVGQGLNEKLFF.

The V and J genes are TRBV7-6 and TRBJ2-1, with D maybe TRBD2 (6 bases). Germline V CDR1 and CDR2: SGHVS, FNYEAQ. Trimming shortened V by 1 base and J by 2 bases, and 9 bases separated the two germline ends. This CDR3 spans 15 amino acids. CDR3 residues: CASSLDGSTYNEQFF. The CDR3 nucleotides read TGTGCCAGCAGCTTAGACGGGAGTACCTACAATGAGCAGTTCTTC.

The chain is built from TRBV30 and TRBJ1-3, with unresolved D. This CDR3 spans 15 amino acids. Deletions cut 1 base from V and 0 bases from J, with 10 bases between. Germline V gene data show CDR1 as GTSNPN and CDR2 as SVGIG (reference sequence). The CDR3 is CAWSGGSYSGNTIYF. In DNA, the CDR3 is TGTGCCTGGAGTGGAGGGTCTTACTCTGGAAACACCATATATTTT.